Below, 22 T cell receptor beta chains from the same sample are listed, as sequenced in a study of CD4 T cells in relation to SARS-CoV-2 and coronaviruses. For these TCRs, the target antigens are not known. Clones were sequenced by immunoSEQ multiplex PCR, and TCRdb holds only the in-frame ones, with some missing. The sample lists under 13,000 clones, approximately 82% occurring once. Before the COVID-19 pandemic, during about 2010-2019, CD4+ T cells were taken from unexposed donors. After approximately ten days of culture, CD4+ T cells were isolated. Source material: CD4+ T cells from PBMCs, cultured in vitro. The receptors originated from a human donor in good health.

The chain employs TRBV5-1 and TRBJ2-7, with 8 positions matching TRBD2. Germline CDR1 and CDR2: SGHRS and YFSETQ. V trimming: 0 bases; J trimming: 4 bases; junction bases outside the gene matches: 6. The CDR3 is 15 amino acids. CDR3 protein: CASSLGLAGRYEQYF. In DNA, the CDR3 is TGCGCCAGCAGCTTGGGGCTAGCGGGCCGTTACGAGCAGTACTTC.

The V and J genes are TRBV9 and TRBJ1-1; no clear D gene. Looked up from germline, CDR1 is SGDLS and CDR2 is YYNGEE. The CDR3 totals 13 residues. Trimming cost V 4 bases and J 5 bases, with 12 bases left between them. The DNA for the CDR3 is TGTGCCAGCAGCCCGAGGCTGCGAACTGAAGCTTTCTTT. Protein: CASSPRLRTEAFF.

V is TRBV28 and J is TRBJ2-3; the match to TRBD2 covers 10 bases. CDR3 size: 13 residues. V trimming: 11 bases; J trimming: 4 bases; junction bases outside the gene matches: 6. The germline CDR1 and CDR2 sequences are MDHEN and SYDVKM. CDR3 nucleotides: TGTGCCGGACAGCGGGGGGGCTCAGATACGCAGTATTTT. Its translation: CAGQRGGSDTQYF. The full variable domain, with the rest looked up from reference TRBV28 and TRBJ2-3, is DVKVTQSSRYLVKRTGEKVFLECVQDMDHENMFWYRQDPGLGLRLIYFSYDVKMKEKGDIPEGYSVSREKKERFSLILESASTNQTSMYLCAGQRGGSDTQYFGPGTRLTVL.

This clone showed up just a few times. This chain joins TRBV12-1 and TRBJ1-5; the table calls TRBD1, which could not be checked here. TRBV12-1 is a listed pseudogene. This CDR3 region has 13 residues. CDR3 protein: CALRPGGNQPQHF. CDR3 DNA: TGTGCCCTACGGCCAGGGGGTAATCAGCCCCAGCATTTT.

The V and J genes are TRBV7-2 and TRBJ1-1; D may be TRBD1 (6 bases). From germline, CDR1 is SGHTA and CDR2 FQGNSA. This CDR3 has 14 amino acids. Trimming cost V 4 bases and J 8 bases, with 17 bases left between them. The CDR3 coding sequence is TGTGCCAGCAGCTCGAGCCACCAGGGGCCGGAAGCTTTCTTT. As protein: CASSSSHQGPEAFF.

This clone came up once. The genes are TRBV5-4 and TRBJ2-1; D might be TRBD1 or TRBD2, each matching 6 bases. Trimming removed 2 bases from V and 0 bases from J, with 18 bases in between. CDR3 length: 18 amino acids. The germline V gene has CDR1 SGHNT and CDR2 YYREEE (reference sequence). Here the CDR3 reads CASSFGGHFSSSYNEQFF. For the CDR3, the DNA is TGTGCCAGCAGCTTCGGGGGCCACTTCTCGAGCTCCTACAATGAGCAGTTCTTC.

This rearrangement joins TRBV7-9 to TRBJ1-4; 9 bases agree with TRBD1. This CDR3 region has 12 residues. Germline CDR1 is SEHNR and CDR2 is FQNEAQ (reference sequence). J gave up 12 bases and V 6 bases, and 5 bases lay outside the gene matches. The CDR3 region is CASRWDREELFF. CDR3 in DNA: TGTGCCAGCAGGTGGGACAGGGAAGAACTGTTTTTT.

The rearrangement joins TRBV4-3 to TRBJ2-1, with 9 nucleotides matching TRBD1. CDR1 and CDR2 (germline): LGHNA, YSLEER. The V and J ends lost 6 bases and 3 bases, in that order; junction bases with no gene match: 12. This CDR3 is built from 17 residues. The CDR3 DNA reads as TGCGCCAGCAGTCCCTTCCTCCCGACAGGGGGCTACAATGAGCAGTTCTTC. It yields the protein CASSPFLPTGGYNEQFF.

The chain combines TRBV7-3 with TRBJ1-3; perhaps TRBD1 as D (5 bases). Germline V CDR1 and CDR2: SGHTA, FQGTGA. The CDR3 is 14 amino acids. V lost 5 bases and J lost 2, with 10 bases in between. This CDR3 is CASSMSGPGNTIYF. CDR3 DNA sequence: TGTGCCAGCAGCATGTCGGGGCCTGGAAACACCATATATTTT.

The chain joins TRBV5-8 to TRBJ1-2; no reliable D call. V lost 4 bases and J 5 bases, leaving 15 bases between the germline ends. CDR1 is SGHTS and CDR2 is YDEGEE in the germline V gene. CDR3 length: 14 amino acids. The CDR3 protein is CASSRLTFPYGYTF. The CDR3 coding sequence is TGTGCCAGCAGCCGCTTAACCTTTCCTTATGGCTACACCTTC.

The chain uses TRBV14 and TRBJ1-4; weak D call: TRBD1 (5 bases). The CDR3 runs 15 residues. In germline, CDR1 is SGHDN, CDR2 FVKESK. V was clipped by 4 bases and J by 8 bases, with 17 bases between them. The CDR3 sequence: CASSLGGAEGEKLFF. The CDR3 bases are TGTGCCAGCAGCCTCGGAGGGGCCGAAGGAGAAAAACTGTTTTTT.

The rearrangement joins TRBV6-6 to TRBJ2-1; 8 positions match TRBD2. Losses at the gene ends were 10 bases for V and 2 bases for J; bases not matched to a gene: 4. Germline V gene data show CDR1 as MNHNY and CDR2 as SVGAGI (reference sequence). This CDR3 is 13 amino acids long. Here the CDR3 reads CAIQRETYNEQFF. CDR3 nucleotides: TGTGCCATCCAGCGGGAGACCTACAATGAGCAGTTCTTC.

The genes are TRBV2 and TRBJ2-1; no definite D call. Trimming took 4 bases from V and 7 from J, leaving 11 bases between them. CDR3 size: 13 residues. Germline CDR1 SNHLY, CDR2 FYNNEI. This chain's CDR3 is CASSGTLGNEQFF. The CDR3 coding sequence is TGTGCCAGCAGTGGCACCCTAGGGAATGAGCAGTTCTTC.

The chain joins TRBV27 to TRBJ1-2, with 11 bases fitting TRBD1. Germline lookup yields CDR1 MNHEY and CDR2 SMNVEV (reference sequence). The CDR3 contains 14 residues. After removal of 8 bases from V and 5 bases from J, the junction contained 7 bases not matched to a gene. CDR3 sequence: CASRGGQGGYGYTF. As DNA, the CDR3 is TGTGCCAGCCGTGGGGGACAGGGGGGTTATGGCTACACCTTC.

This sequence joins TRBV5-6 and TRBJ1-4, with TRBD1 matching over 8 bases. The V gene's germline CDR1 is SGHDT and CDR2 YYEEEE. V was pared by 4 bases and J by 8 bases, with 7 bases of the junction left unmatched. The CDR3 spans 14 residues. CDR3 DNA sequence: TGTGCCAGCAGCAGGACAGGGCGAGAAGAAAAACTGTTTTTT. Its protein product is CASSRTGREEKLFF.

This sequence joins TRBV11-3 and TRBJ2-2; TRBD2 might be the D (5 bases). The CDR3 has 13 residues. Trimming removed 4 bases from V and 8 bases from J, with 11 bases in between. Germline lookup yields CDR1 SGHNT and CDR2 YENEEA. The CDR3 DNA is TGTGCCAGCAGCTCCCCGGAGGCTGGGGAGCTGTTTTTT. The encoded protein is CASSSPEAGELFF.

This clone has just a few counts. This CDR3 is CASSGGLAGLSEQYF. CDR3 bases: TGCGCCAGCAGCGGAGGACTAGCGGGACTCTCCGAGCAGTACTTC. The chain couples TRBV5-1 to TRBJ2-7, with 12 positions matching TRBD2. From germline, CDR1 is SGHRS and CDR2 YFSETQ. V shed 4 bases and J 6 bases; nucleotides not matched to a gene: 8. The CDR3 spans 15 residues. Full variable domain (missing parts from reference TRBV5-1 and TRBJ2-7): KAGVTQTPRYLIKTRGQQVTLSCSPISGHRSVSWYQQTPGQGLQFLFEYFSETQRNKGNFPGRFSGRQFSNSRSEMNVSTLELGDSALYLCASSGGLAGLSEQYFGPGTRLTVT.

V and J are TRBV3-1 (or the pseudogene TRBV3-2) and TRBJ1-3, with D possibly matching TRBD1 (5 bases). V was clipped by 7 bases and J by 5 bases, with 12 bases between them. Germline V gene sequence: CDR1 LGHDT, CDR2 YNNKEL (reference sequence). The CDR3 has 13 amino acids. CDR3 sequence (DNA): TGTGCCAGCACAGGTGACAGTCGAAACACCATATATTTT. This codes for CASTGDSRNTIYF.

The V gene is TRBV5-1, the J gene TRBJ2-6, with D hard to call. Germline loops: CDR1 SGHRS, CDR2 YFSETQ. Trimming stripped 0 bases from V and 2 bases from J, with 12 bases between. This CDR3 region has 17 residues. The CDR3 loop is CASSLGPLTAGANVLTF. The CDR3 nucleotides are TGCGCCAGCAGCTTGGGTCCGCTTACGGCTGGGGCCAACGTCCTGACTTTC.

The V call is TRBV19, the J call TRBJ2-3, with 15 bases matching TRBD2. Trimming took 6 bases from V and 10 from J; bases not matched to a gene: 11. From germline, CDR1 is LNHDA and CDR2 SQIVND (reference sequence). This CDR3 contains 16 residues. CDR3 protein: CASRNGLAGGPGAQYF. CDR3 nucleotide sequence: TGTGCCAGTAGGAATGGACTAGCGGGAGGGCCGGGGGCGCAGTATTTT.

The chain is built from TRBV4-1 and TRBJ2-1; tentatively, D is TRBD2 (6 bases). V shed 1 base and J shed 5 bases, with 12 bases lying between them. Germline-derived CDR1 and CDR2 are MGHRA and YSYEKL. The CDR3 covers 15 residues. The CDR3 region has the DNA TGCGCCAGCAGCCAAGTCCGGGAGAGTCACAATGAGCAGTTCTTC. It specifies CASSQVRESHNEQFF.

The V call is TRBV5-1, the J call TRBJ2-1; 11 bases map to TRBD2. CDR3 length: 15 amino acids. Germline V gene lookup returns CDR1 SGHRS and CDR2 YFSETQ. The junction had 2 bases not matched to a gene; V was cut back by 0 bases and J by 6 bases. The DNA for the CDR3 is TGCGCCAGCAGCTTGGGACTAGCGGGAAGCAATGAGCAGTTCTTC. This gives the protein CASSLGLAGSNEQFF.